This TCR beta chain was recovered during a study of cytomegalovirus exposure and HLA in healthy donors. Study summary: A later analysis reported the 120 or so validation repertoires used the same platform as the 550 to 800 first-cohort repertoires. Study observations and caveats: Rarity marked most TCR sequences, yet some public TCRs occurred in many donors. CMV antigen specificity of a few CMV-associated chains was confirmed in vitro. Cytomegalovirus association was listed for 150 to 200 TCR beta chains.

The germline V gene has CDR1 SGHRS and CDR2 YFSETQ. With 3 bases removed from V and 7 bases from J, the gap between germline ends came to 8 bases. This CDR3 region has 12 residues. Sequenced by immunoSEQ multiplex PCR; TCRdb stores in-frame clones only, minus some. The sample contains hundreds of thousands of clones, 87% of which appear only once. This clone showed up just once. No antigen is known for it. The chain joins TRBV5-1 to TRBJ2-1; D is ambiguous. The sample comprised PBMCs. This clonotype originated in a woman aged 18-29 years in good health and CMV-seropositive. The CDR3 coding sequence is TGCGCCAGCAGCTACCAGAGGAATGAGCAGTTCTTC. It translates to CASSYQRNEQFF.